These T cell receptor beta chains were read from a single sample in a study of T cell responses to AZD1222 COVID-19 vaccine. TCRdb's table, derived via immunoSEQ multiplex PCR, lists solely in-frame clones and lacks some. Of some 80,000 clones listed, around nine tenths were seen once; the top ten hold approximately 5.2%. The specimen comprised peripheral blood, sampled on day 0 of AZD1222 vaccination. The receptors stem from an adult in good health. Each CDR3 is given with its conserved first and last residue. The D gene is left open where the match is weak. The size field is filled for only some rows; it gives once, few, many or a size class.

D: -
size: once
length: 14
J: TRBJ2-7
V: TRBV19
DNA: TGTGCCAGTAGTATCTCTCTATGGGGCTACGAGCAGTACTTC
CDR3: CASSISLWGYEQYF

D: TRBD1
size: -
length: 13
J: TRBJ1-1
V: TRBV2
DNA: TGTGCCAGCACCCAGGGGGAGGGGACTGAAGCTTTCTTT
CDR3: CASTQGEGTEAFF

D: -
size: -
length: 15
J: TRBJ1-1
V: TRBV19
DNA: TGTGCCACTCCGATGATAAGGCTTATGAACACTGAAGCTTTCTTT
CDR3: CATPMIRLMNTEAFF

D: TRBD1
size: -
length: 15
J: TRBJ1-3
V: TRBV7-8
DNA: TGTGCCAGCAGCCTAGGCAGACAGGGGAGAAACACCATATATTTT
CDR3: CASSLGRQGRNTIYF

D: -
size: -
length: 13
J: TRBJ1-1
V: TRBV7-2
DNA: TGTGCCAGCAGCTTGACACAGAACACTGAAGCTTTCTTT
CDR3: CASSLTQNTEAFF

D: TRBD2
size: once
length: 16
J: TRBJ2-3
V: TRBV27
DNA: TGTGCCAGCAGTTATGATCTAGCGGGGCTCACAGATACGCAGTATTTT
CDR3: CASSYDLAGLTDTQYF

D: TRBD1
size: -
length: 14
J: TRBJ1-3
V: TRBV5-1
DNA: TGCGCCAGCAGCTTGGAAGGGGGCGGAAACACCATATATTTT
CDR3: CASSLEGGGNTIYF

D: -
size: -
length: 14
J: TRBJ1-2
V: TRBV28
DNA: TGTGCCAGCAGTGAAGGCAGGGCGGTGGGGGGCTACACCTTC
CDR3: CASSEGRAVGGYTF

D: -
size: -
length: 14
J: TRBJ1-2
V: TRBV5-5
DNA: TGTGCCAGCAGTCAAGACACAGCCTTCTATGGCTACACCTTC
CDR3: CASSQDTAFYGYTF

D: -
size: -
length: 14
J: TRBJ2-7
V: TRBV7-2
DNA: TGTGCCAGCAGCTTAGAACCCCCCCCCTACGAGCAGTACTTC
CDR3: CASSLEPPPYEQYF

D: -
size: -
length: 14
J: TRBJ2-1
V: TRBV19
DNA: TGTGCCAGTAGTCTACAGGGTTCCTACAATGAGCAGTTCTTC
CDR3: CASSLQGSYNEQFF

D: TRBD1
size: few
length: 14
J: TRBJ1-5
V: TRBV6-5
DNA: TGTGCCAGCAAGAGGCAGGGGGCAGGACAGCCCCAGCATTTT
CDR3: CASKRQGAGQPQHF

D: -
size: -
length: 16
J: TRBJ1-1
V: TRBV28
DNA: TGTGCCAGCAGTTTTGTATTAGGGCAGCCTAACACTGAAGCTTTCTTT
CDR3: CASSFVLGQPNTEAFF

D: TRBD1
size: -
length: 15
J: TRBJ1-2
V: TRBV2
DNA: TGTGCCAGCAGGTTTTCGGGACAGCGAAGTTCTGGCTACACCTTC
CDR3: CASRFSGQRSSGYTF

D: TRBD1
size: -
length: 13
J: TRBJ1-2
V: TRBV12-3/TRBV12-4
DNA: TGTGCCAGCAGTCTTCGGACAGGGCATGGCTACACCTTC
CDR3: CASSLRTGHGYTF

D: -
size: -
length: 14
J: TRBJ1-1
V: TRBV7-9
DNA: TGTGCCAGCACCAAAGGACGGATTAACACTGAAGCTTTCTTT
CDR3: CASTKGRINTEAFF

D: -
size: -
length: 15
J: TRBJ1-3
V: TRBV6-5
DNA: TGTGCCAGCAGTCCCAGGGGAAGCTCTGGAAACACCATATATTTT
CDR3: CASSPRGSSGNTIYF

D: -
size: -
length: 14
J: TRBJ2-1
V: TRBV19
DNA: TGTGCCAGCGCAAGGGACCCCACCTACAATGAGCAGTTCTTC
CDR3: CASARDPTYNEQFF

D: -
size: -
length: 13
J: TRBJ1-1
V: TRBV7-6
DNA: TGTGCCAGCAGCTTAGTGGTAGGGTCTGAAGCTTTCTTT
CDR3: CASSLVVGSEAFF

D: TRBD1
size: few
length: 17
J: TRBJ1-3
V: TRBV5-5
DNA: TGTGCCAGCAGAATCGGGACAGGGGGTCCTGGTGGAAACACCATATATTTT
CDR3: CASRIGTGGPGGNTIYF

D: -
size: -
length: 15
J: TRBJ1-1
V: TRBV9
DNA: TGTGCCAGCAGCGCCCTGGACAGATCGAACACTGAAGCTTTCTTT
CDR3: CASSALDRSNTEAFF

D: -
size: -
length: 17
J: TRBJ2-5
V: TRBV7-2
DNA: TGTGCCAGCAGCTTAGGGCTCCGTAGGGGTCGATTAGAGACCCAGTACTTC
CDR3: CASSLGLRRGRLETQYF

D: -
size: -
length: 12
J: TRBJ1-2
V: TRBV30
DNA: TGTGCCTCTCCGGGCGGACAGTACGGCTACACCTTC
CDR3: CASPGGQYGYTF